Relative to its sample, the clone carrying this T cell receptor (beta chain) is medium-sized. The antigen is not known. The entry originates in a study of OX40 agonist ivuxolimab in advanced cancers. About the study: Patients were dosed intravenously with ivuxolimab at 0.01 to 10 mg/kg every 2 weeks. Study-level results: Which antigen the expanded peripheral T cells recognized is unknown. In the 0.1-3.0 mg/kg groups, partial responders showed among the lowest expansion. Clonal expansion by week 6 occurred in CD4+ and CD8+ blood T cells (at 0.1 to 3.0 mg/kg).

V was trimmed by 2 bases and J by 5 bases, leaving 15 bases between them. CDR3 length equals 15 residues. Germline CDR1 and CDR2: MNHEY and SMNVEV (reference sequence). Some clones are missing from TCRdb's copy, which holds only in-frame ones; the method was immunoSEQ multiplex PCR. The sample lists about 100,000 clones, approximately 80% seen once, with 4.5% to 5.5% in the top ten. The sequenced sample was CD4+ or CD8+ T cells sorted from blood, obtained in a trial of the OX40 agonist ivuxolimab. This clonotype was sampled from an adult with an advanced solid tumor such as melanoma, head and neck, liver or kidney cancer. The chain has TRBV27 and TRBJ1-2, with D maybe TRBD1 (5 bases). This CDR3 is CASSLALGVRYGYTF. Here the CDR3 DNA reads TGTGCCAGCAGTTTAGCCCTAGGGGTTCGGTATGGCTACACCTTC.